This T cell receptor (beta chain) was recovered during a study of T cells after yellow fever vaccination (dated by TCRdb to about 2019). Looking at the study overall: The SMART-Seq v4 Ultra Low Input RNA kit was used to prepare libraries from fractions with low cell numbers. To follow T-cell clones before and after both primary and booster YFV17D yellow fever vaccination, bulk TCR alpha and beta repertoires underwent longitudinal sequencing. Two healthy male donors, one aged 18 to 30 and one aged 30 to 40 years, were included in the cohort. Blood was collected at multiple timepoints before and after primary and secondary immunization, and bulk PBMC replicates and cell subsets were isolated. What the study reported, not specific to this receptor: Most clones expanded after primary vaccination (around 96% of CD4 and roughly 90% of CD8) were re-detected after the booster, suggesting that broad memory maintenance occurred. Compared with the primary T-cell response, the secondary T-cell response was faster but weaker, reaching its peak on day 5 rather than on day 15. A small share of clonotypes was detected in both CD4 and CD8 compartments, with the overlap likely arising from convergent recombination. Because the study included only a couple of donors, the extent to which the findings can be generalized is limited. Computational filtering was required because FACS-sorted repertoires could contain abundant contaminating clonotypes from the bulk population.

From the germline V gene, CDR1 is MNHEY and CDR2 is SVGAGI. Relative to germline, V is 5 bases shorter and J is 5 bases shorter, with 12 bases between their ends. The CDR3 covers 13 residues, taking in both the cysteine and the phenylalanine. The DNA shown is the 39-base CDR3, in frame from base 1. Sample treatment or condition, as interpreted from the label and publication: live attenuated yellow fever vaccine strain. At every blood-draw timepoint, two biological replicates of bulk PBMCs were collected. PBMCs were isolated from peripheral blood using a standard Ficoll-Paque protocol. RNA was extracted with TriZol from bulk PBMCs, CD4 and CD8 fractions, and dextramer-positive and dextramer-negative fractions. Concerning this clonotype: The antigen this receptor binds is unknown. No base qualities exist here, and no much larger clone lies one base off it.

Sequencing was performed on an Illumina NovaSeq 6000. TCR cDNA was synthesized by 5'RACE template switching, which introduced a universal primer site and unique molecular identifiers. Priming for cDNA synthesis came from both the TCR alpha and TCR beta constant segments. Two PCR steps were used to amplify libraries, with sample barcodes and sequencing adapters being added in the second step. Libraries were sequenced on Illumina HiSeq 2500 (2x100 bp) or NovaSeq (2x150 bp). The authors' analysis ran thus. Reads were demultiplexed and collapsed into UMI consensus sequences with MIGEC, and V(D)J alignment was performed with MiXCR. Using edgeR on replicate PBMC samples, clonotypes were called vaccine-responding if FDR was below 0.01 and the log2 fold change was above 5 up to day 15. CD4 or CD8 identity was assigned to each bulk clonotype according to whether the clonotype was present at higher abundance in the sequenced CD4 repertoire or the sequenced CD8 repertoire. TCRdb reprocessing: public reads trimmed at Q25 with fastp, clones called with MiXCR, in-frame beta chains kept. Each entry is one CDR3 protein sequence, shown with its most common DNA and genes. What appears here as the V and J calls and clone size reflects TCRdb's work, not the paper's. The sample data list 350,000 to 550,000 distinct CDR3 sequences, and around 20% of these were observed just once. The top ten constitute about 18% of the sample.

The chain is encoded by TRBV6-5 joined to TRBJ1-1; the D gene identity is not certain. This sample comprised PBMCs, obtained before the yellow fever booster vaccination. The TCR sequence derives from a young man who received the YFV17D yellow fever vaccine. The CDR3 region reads CASSQQRVTEAFF. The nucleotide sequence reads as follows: TGTGCCAGCAGTCAGCAGAGGGTTACTGAAGCTTTCTTT.